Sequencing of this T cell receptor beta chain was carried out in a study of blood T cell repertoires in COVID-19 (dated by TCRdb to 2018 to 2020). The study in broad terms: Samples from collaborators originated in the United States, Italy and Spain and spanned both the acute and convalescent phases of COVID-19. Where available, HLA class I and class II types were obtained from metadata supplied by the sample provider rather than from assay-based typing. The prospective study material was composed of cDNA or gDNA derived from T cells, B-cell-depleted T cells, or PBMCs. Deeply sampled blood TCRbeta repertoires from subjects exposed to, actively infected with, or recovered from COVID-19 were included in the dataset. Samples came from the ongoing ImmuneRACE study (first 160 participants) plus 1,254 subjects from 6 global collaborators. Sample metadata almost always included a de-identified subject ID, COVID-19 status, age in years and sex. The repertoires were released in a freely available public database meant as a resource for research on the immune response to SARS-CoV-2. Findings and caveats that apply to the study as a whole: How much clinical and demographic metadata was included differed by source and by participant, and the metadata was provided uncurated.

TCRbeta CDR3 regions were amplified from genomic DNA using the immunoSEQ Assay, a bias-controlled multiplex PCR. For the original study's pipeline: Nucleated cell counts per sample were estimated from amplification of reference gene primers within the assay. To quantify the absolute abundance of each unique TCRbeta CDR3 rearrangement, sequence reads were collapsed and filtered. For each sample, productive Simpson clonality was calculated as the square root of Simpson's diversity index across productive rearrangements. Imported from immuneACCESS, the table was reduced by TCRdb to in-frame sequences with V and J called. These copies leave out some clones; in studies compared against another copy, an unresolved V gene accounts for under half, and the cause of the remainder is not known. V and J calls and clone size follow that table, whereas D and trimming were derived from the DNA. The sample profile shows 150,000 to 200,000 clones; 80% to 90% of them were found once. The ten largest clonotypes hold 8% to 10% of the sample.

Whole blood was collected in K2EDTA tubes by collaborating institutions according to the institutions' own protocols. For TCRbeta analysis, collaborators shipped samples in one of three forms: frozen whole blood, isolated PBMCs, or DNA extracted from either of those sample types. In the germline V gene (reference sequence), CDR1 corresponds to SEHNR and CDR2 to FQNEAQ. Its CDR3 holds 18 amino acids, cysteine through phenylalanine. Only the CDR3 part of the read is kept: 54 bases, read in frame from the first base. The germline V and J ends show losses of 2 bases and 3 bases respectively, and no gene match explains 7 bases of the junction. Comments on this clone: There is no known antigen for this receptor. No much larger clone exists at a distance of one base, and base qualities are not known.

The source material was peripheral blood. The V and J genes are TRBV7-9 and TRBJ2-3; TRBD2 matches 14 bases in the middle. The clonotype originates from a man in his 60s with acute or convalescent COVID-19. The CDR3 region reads CASSLPGLAGVLTDTQYF. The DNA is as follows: TGTGCCAGCAGCTTACCGGGACTAGCGGGAGTTCTTACAGATACGCAGTATTTT.